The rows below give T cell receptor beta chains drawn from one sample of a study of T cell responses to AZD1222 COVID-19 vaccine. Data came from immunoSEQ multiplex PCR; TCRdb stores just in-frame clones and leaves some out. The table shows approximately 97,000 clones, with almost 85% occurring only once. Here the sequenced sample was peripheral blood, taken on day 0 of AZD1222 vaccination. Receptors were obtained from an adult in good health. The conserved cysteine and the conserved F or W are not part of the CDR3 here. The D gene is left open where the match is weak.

CDR3: ASSLDGNQPQH; V: TRBV18; D: -; J: TRBJ1-5
CDR3: ASSPFGDEQY; V: TRBV18; D: -; J: TRBJ2-7
CDR3: ASSPPGQGRNEQF; V: TRBV18; D: -; J: TRBJ2-1
CDR3: ASSYDLAGTVYEGYT; V: TRBV6-2/TRBV6-3; D: TRBD1; J: TRBJ1-2
CDR3: ASNKLSNSPLH; V: TRBV14; D: -; J: TRBJ1-6
CDR3: ASSKGVLDTEAF; V: TRBV5-4; D: -; J: TRBJ1-1
CDR3: ASSLPVGAGNTEAF; V: TRBV19; D: -; J: TRBJ1-1
CDR3: ASSFGRRDEQY; V: TRBV5-1; D: -; J: TRBJ2-7
CDR3: ASSYHSGGANTGELF; V: TRBV6-2/TRBV6-3; D: -; J: TRBJ2-2
CDR3: ASSQDPPGERNTIY; V: TRBV4-2; D: -; J: TRBJ1-3
CDR3: ASSKTGYNSPLH; V: TRBV19; D: -; J: TRBJ1-6
CDR3: SVEGAQGTDGYT; V: TRBV29-1; D: -; J: TRBJ1-2
CDR3: ASSVNRGAEAF; V: TRBV19; D: TRBD1; J: TRBJ1-1
CDR3: ASSLTGPGANVLT; V: TRBV6-2/TRBV6-3; D: -; J: TRBJ2-6
CDR3: SGGQNTGELF; V: TRBV29-1; D: -; J: TRBJ2-2
CDR3: ASSLLGGSGNTQY; V: TRBV28; D: TRBD2; J: TRBJ2-3